The present T cell receptor (beta chain) was sequenced within a study of radiation and T cells in renal cell carcinoma. Study in general: Nephrectomy followed 15 Gy stereotactic body radiation by 4 weeks. General study points: Without pretreatment biopsies, baseline tumor clonotype presence was undetermined. In blood, top tumor clones expanded by 2 weeks, shrinking by 4.

Regarding this clone: The antigen remains undetermined. The junction differs from germline at one of its ends, possibly a read error.

Germline CDR1 MNHNS, CDR2 SASEGT. CDR3 length: 14 residues. The data were produced by immunoSEQ multiplex PCR, yet TCRdb's version contains in-frame clones alone and is incomplete. The sample gives 100,000 to 150,000 clones, 81% of which show up once; 4.5% to 7% is in the top ten. The time point was: blood 2 weeks post-SBRT. Treatment here: 15 Gy SBRT to primary tumor, nephrectomy 4 weeks later. Blood was sampled at baseline, 2 weeks and 4 weeks after SBRT. The chain joins TRBV6-1 to TRBJ2-7, with 7 positions matching TRBD2. The clonotype comes from a man in his fifties with renal cell carcinoma. Material: blood, obtained from a patient whose treatment included radiotherapy and nephrectomy. Here the CDR3 reads CASSEVPSGDRPNF. For the CDR3, the DNA is TGTGCCAGCAGTGAAGTCCCTAGCGGAGACCGACCTAACTTC.